A single sample is the source of the 31 T cell receptor beta chains below, sequenced in a study of T cell repertoires in cytomegalovirus infection. TCRdb re-called the reads through MiXCR, storing one row per CDR3 protein. This table has 900,000 to 950,000 distinct CDR3 sequences, about a third appearing once. These TCRs are of unknown antigen specificity. This specimen consisted of cultured CD8+ T cells from PBMCs, obtained from culture after CMV antigen stimulation. The receptors here all came from a human donor in good health (CMV status not recorded). Some clones in this sample may be carry-over from other donors' samples.

This clonotype turned up a few times. The chain joins TRBV6-1 to TRBJ1-1; D gene uncertain. V was cut by 8 bases and J by 0 bases, with 10 bases left in between. The CDR3 has 13 residues. Germline V CDR1 and CDR2: MNHNS, SASEGT. The CDR3 DNA follows: TGTGCCAGCCACCCCCTACTGAACACTGAAGCTTTCTTT. Protein: CASHPLLNTEAFF.

This clonotype has just a few counts. The V call is TRBV6-1, the J call TRBJ1-1, with D unresolved. In germline, CDR1 is MNHNS, CDR2 SASEGT. The CDR3 runs to 14 residues. Trimming cost V 5 bases and J 3 bases, with 13 bases left between them. This CDR3 is CASSYPDPYTEAFF. The CDR3 DNA is TGTGCCAGCAGTTACCCGGACCCTTACACTGAAGCTTTCTTT.

CDR3 in DNA: TGTGCCACCGCGGCGAGCCGAGGTGAGCCCCAGCATTTT. As protein: CATAASRGEPQHF. The chain carries TRBV24-1 and TRBJ1-5; no firm D call. V shed 9 bases and J shed 8 bases, with 16 bases lying between them. In germline, CDR1 is KGHDR, CDR2 SFDVKD. This CDR3 is 13 amino acids long.

The rearrangement joins TRBV12-3 or TRBV12-4 to TRBJ1-1; D possibly corresponds to TRBD1 (5 bases). The CDR3 consists of 13 residues. V shed 2 bases and J shed 6 bases, with 10 bases lying between them. The DNA for the CDR3 is TGTGCCAGCAGTTTATCGGGGCAGGCTGAAGCTTTCTTT. Translated, it gives CASSLSGQAEAFF.

This clonotype was counted between two and nine times. This may stem from a read error, because a much larger clone lies one nucleotide away. The rearrangement uses TRBV11-2 and TRBJ2-2; D remains ambiguous. V was trimmed by 7 bases and J by 4 bases, leaving 7 bases between them. Germline V gives CDR1 SGHAT, CDR2 FQNNGV. The CDR3 is made up of 12 amino acids. The CDR3 coding sequence is TGTGCCAGCACCCTGTTCACCGGGGAGCTGTTTTTT. It encodes CASTLFTGELFF.

This chain uses TRBV19 with TRBJ1-2, with a tentative D call TRBD1 (6 bases). The CDR3 is 15 amino acids. CDR1 is LNHDA, CDR2 SQIVND, per germline (reference sequence). Trimming stripped 9 bases from V and 5 bases from J, with 22 bases between. The CDR3 spells CASTPRDIRGYGYTF. The CDR3 bases are TGTGCCAGCACCCCGAGGGACATCCGTGGGTATGGCTACACCTTC.

The genes are TRBV6-5 and TRBJ2-1; a weak D match, TRBD2 (5 bases). Looked up from germline, CDR1 is MNHEY and CDR2 is SVGAGI. The CDR3 runs 16 residues. V lost 0 bases to trimming and J lost 3 bases, with 12 bases between them. This CDR3 reads CASSYSGGRRYNEQFF. CDR3 bases: TGTGCCAGCAGTTACTCTGGCGGGCGCCGCTACAATGAGCAGTTCTTC.

The chain combines TRBV6-6 with TRBJ1-3, with unresolved D. V gave up 2 bases and J gave up 0 bases, with 11 bases separating them. Germline CDR1 and CDR2: MNHNY and SVGAGI (reference sequence). This CDR3 has 16 residues. The CDR3 DNA follows: TGTGCCAGCAGTTACCTCGGACCGACCTCTGGAAACACCATATATTTT. Residues: CASSYLGPTSGNTIYF.

The table lists this clonotype with many counts. This sequence joins TRBV7-2 and TRBJ1-3; D gene ambiguous. The germline V gene encodes CDR1 SGHTA and CDR2 FQGNSA. V gave up 5 bases and J gave up 0 bases, with 11 bases separating them. The CDR3 extends over 15 amino acids. This CDR3 reads CASSAGAYSGNTIYF. The CDR3 DNA reads as TGTGCCAGCAGCGCCGGAGCCTACTCTGGAAACACCATATATTTT.

The genes are TRBV10-3 and TRBJ1-2; 7 nucleotides line up with TRBD1. CDR1 is ENHRY, CDR2 SYGVKD, per germline. V gave up 2 bases and J gave up 8 bases; unmatched junction bases: 11. The CDR3 runs to 15 residues. The CDR3: CAISETLGTVQGYTF. In nucleotides, the CDR3 is TGTGCCATCAGTGAGACGTTAGGGACAGTTCAGGGCTACACCTTC.

V and J are TRBV2 and TRBJ2-1; 15 bases fit TRBD2. There are 17 residues in the CDR3. Germline values: CDR1 SNHLY, CDR2 FYNNEI. The J segment lost 9 bases and the V segment lost 4 bases, leaving 10 bases of the junction unmatched. This CDR3 reads CASSVTWTSGGAGEQFF. The CDR3 bases are TGTGCCAGCAGTGTAACCTGGACTAGCGGGGGGGCTGGTGAGCAGTTCTTC.

This clonotype was counted many times. The rearrangement links TRBV7-9 to TRBJ1-5; D unresolved. This CDR3 contains 13 residues. V was clipped by 5 bases and J by 3 bases, with 8 bases between them. CDR1 is SEHNR, CDR2 FQNEAQ, per germline (reference sequence). CDR3: CASSPASNQPQHF. CDR3 DNA sequence: TGTGCCAGCAGCCCAGCCTCCAATCAGCCCCAGCATTTT.

At least ten counts were recorded for this clonotype. The J gene is TRBJ1-5, the V gene TRBV27, with 7 bases that match TRBD1. From germline, CDR1 is MNHEY and CDR2 SMNVEV (reference sequence). J gave up 2 bases and V 6 bases, and 4 bases lay outside the gene matches. The CDR3 sequence is 14 residues long. The CDR3 coding sequence is TGTGCCAGCAGCCCCAGGGGGGGCAATCAGCCCCAGCATTTT. This sequence encodes CASSPRGGNQPQHF.

Details on this clonotype: A read error is possible here, since a much larger clone lies one base away. The chain employs TRBV7-6 and TRBJ2-7, with D perhaps given as TRBD1 or TRBD2 (6 bases each). Germline lookup yields CDR1 SGHVS and CDR2 FNYEAQ. V lost 3 bases and J lost 3, with 18 bases in between. The CDR3 contains 16 residues. The CDR3 DNA is TGTGCCAGCAGCTTTGGCAGGGGAGGCGGTGGCTACGAGCAGTACTTC. It encodes CASSFGRGGGGYEQYF.

The table lists this clonotype with many counts. The CDR3 nucleotides are TGTGCCAGCAGCTTAAGGTGGCAGGGAGACTCACCCCTCCACTTT. Translated, it gives CASSLRWQGDSPLHF. The V gene is TRBV7-2, the J gene TRBJ1-6; D might be TRBD1 (5 bases). There are 15 residues in the CDR3. Germline V gene data show CDR1 as SGHTA and CDR2 as FQGNSA. The V gene lost 2 bases and the J gene lost 10 bases, with 15 bases spanning the gap.

The V call is TRBV4-1, the J call TRBJ2-7; the D is unclear. Germline V gene lookup returns CDR1 MGHRA and CDR2 YSYEKL. CDR3 size: 13 residues. Trimming shortened V by 2 bases and J by 3 bases, and 8 bases separated the two germline ends. The CDR3 coding sequence is TGCGCCAGCAGCCAACAGCTAGTCTACGAGCAGTACTTC. Its translation is CASSQQLVYEQYF.

This clonotype was seen ten or more times. The chain is built from TRBV7-2 and TRBJ2-7; TRBD1 matches at 7 bases. The CDR3 has 14 residues. The germline CDR1 and CDR2 sequences are SGHTA and FQGNSA. The trim removed 1 base at V and 2 bases at J, leaving 2 bases unmatched. The CDR3, as DNA: TGTGCCAGCAGCTTAGGGGACAGAACCTACGAGCAGTACTTC. Protein product: CASSLGDRTYEQYF.

This rearrangement joins TRBV10-3 to TRBJ2-7; 9 nucleotides line up with TRBD1. Unmatched junction bases numbered 5, after V lost 6 bases and J lost 5 bases. The CDR3 consists of 13 residues. Per germline, CDR1 ENHRY and CDR2 SYGVKD. The chain's CDR3 is CAIRGTGTNEQYF. In DNA form, the CDR3 reads TGTGCCATCAGGGGGACAGGGACGAACGAGCAGTACTTC.

The chain has TRBV2 and TRBJ2-7, with 12 bases that match TRBD1. Germline loops: CDR1 SNHLY, CDR2 FYNNEI. The CDR3 extends over 14 amino acids. J was trimmed by 5 bases and V by 8 bases; bases with no gene match: 7. Here the CDR3 DNA reads TGTGCCAGCGTGACCGGGACAGGGGGCCACGAGCAGTACTTC. Its translation: CASVTGTGGHEQYF.

This chain joins TRBV12-3 or TRBV12-4 and TRBJ2-2; D might be TRBD1 (5 bases). The length of the CDR3 is 13 residues. The V end lost 6 bases, the J end lost 6 bases, and 11 bases lay between the germline ends. CDR3 sequence reads: CASSKQVPGELFF. CDR3 sequence (DNA): TGTGCCAGCAGCAAACAGGTTCCCGGGGAGCTGTTTTTT.

This clonotype has a handful of counts. The DNA for the CDR3 is TGTGCCAGCAGCGGCCTGGCGGGGGGATCCTACAATGAGCAGTTCTTC. This codes for CASSGLAGGSYNEQFF. V and J are TRBV6-5 and TRBJ2-1; 8 bases map to TRBD2. Losses at the gene ends were 6 bases for V and 1 base for J; bases not matched to a gene: 8. This CDR3 is 16 amino acids long. Germline assignment: CDR1 MNHEY and CDR2 SVGAGI.

The chain couples TRBV6-2 or TRBV6-3 to TRBJ1-1; TRBD1 aligns across 9 bases. CDR3 size: 14 residues. The V gene's germline CDR1 is MNHEY and CDR2 SVGEGT. Trimming took 7 bases from V and 6 from J; bases not matched to a gene: 9. CDR3 nucleotide sequence: TGTGCCAGCAAACCCGGGACAGGGCGCGCTGAAGCTTTCTTT. Translation gives CASKPGTGRAEAFF.

This clonotype occurred many times. The V and J genes are TRBV27 and TRBJ2-7; 7 bases map to TRBD2. V was pared by 11 bases and J by 3 bases, with 10 bases of the junction left unmatched. Per the germline V gene, CDR1 is MNHEY and CDR2 is SMNVEV (reference sequence). The CDR3 loop spans 13 amino acids. The CDR3 coding sequence is TGTGCCTCTCGTTTACTAGCGAACTACGAGCAGTACTTC. It yields the protein CASRLLANYEQYF.

Comments on this clonotype: The junction departs from the called germline gene at one end, perhaps through a read error. The chain uses TRBV4-1 and TRBJ2-6; D possibly corresponds to TRBD1 (6 bases). The CDR3 is 18 amino acids. Per germline, CDR1 MGHRA and CDR2 YSYEKL. CDR3 protein: CANSQQARQDSGANVLTF. The CDR3 region has the DNA TGCGCCAACAGCCAACAAGCTCGACAGGACTCTGGGGCCAACGTCCTGACTTTC.

In its sample, this clonotype was seen many times. The rearrangement links TRBV12-3 or TRBV12-4 to TRBJ1-4, with a tentative D call TRBD1 (5 bases). The CDR3 extends over 15 amino acids. V lost 6 bases, J lost 4 bases, and 15 bases lay in between. CDR3 DNA: TGTGCCAGCAGCACCTCCGGGACCGTTAATGAAAAACTGTTTTTT. Its protein is CASSTSGTVNEKLFF.

In this sample, this clonotype turned up a few times. This sequence joins TRBV12-3 or TRBV12-4 and TRBJ1-4, with D hard to call. CDR3 length: 14 amino acids. Trimming pared 3 bases from V and 8 bases from J, leaving 13 bases between. The CDR3 protein is CASSFRPTGEKLFF. CDR3 DNA sequence: TGTGCCAGCAGTTTTCGTCCCACGGGGGAAAAACTGTTTTTT.

A few counts support this clonotype. This chain joins TRBV19 and TRBJ2-1; D is perhaps TRBD1 or TRBD2 (5 bases each). Trimming removed 2 bases from V and 3 bases from J, with 11 bases in between. The CDR3 is 15 amino acids. CDR1 and CDR2 from the germline V gene are LNHDA and SQIVND (reference sequence). The DNA of the CDR3 is TGTGCCAGTAGTATAATCCGGGACGGCTACAATGAGCAGTTCTTC. It yields the protein CASSIIRDGYNEQFF.

As regards this clonotype: It may be a read error: a sequence one base away is much more abundant. The rearrangement joins TRBV7-1 to TRBJ2-5, with 7 bases that match TRBD2. TRBV7-1 is an ORF; its function is uncertain. This CDR3 comprises 18 residues. Written as DNA, the CDR3 is TGTGCCAACAGCTCAGAACTTACAAAACTAGCGAGACAAGAGACCCAGTACTTC. This codes for CANSSELTKLARQETQYF.

The genes are TRBV9 and TRBJ1-1, with D possibly being TRBD1 (6 bases). This CDR3 spans 12 amino acids. Germline CDR1 SGDLS, CDR2 YYNGEE. Deletions cut 0 bases from V and 8 bases from J, with 8 bases between. The CDR3 coding sequence is TGTGCCAGCAGCGTAGAGAGGGGGGAAGCTTTCTTT. It encodes CASSVERGEAFF.

This clonotype was seen a handful of times. The genes are TRBV6-1 and TRBJ2-3, with D perhaps TRBD1 or TRBD2 (5 bases each). Trimming took 6 bases from V and 4 from J, leaving 17 bases between them. Germline values: CDR1 MNHNS, CDR2 SASEGT. This CDR3 is 15 amino acids long. DNA of the CDR3: TGTGCCAGCAGCCTCCGGGACCCTCGGCCAGATACGCAGTATTTT. It translates to CASSLRDPRPDTQYF.

V usage is TRBV27 and J usage is TRBJ2-3, with TRBD1 matching 10 bases. V dropped 6 bases and J dropped 3; count of bases not matched to a gene: 3. The V gene's germline CDR1 is MNHEY and CDR2 SMNVEV (reference sequence). CDR3 length equals 14 residues. The CDR3 DNA sequence: TGTGCCAGCAGCGGACAGGGGGGGACAGATACGCAGTATTTT. Encoded protein: CASSGQGGTDTQYF.